This T cell receptor beta chain was sequenced during a study of vaccination effects on CD4 cells after COVID-19. Note on this clone: No antigen is known for it.

Antigen-specific CD4+ T cells were expanded with viral peptide pools in the ViraFEST assay before sequencing. An approximately 10-day culture period preceded the isolation of CD4+ T cells. The healthy vaccine recipients, who had no prior SARS-CoV-2 infection, showed negative nucleocapsid antibodies. The repertoire was sequenced with immunoSEQ multiplex PCR; TCRdb's copy has only in-frame clones and lacks some. Here the sample spans nearly 35,000 clones, 55% to 85% being singletons. The CDR3 length is 14 residues. Trimming shortened V by 2 bases and J by 1 base, and 8 bases separated the two germline ends. Germline V gives CDR1 LNHDA, CDR2 SQIVND (reference sequence).

This clonotype originated in a human donor who received a COVID-19 vaccine. V gene TRBV19 combines with J gene TRBJ1-1; the D gene is possibly TRBD1 (5 bases). The input for sequencing was CD4+ T cells from PBMCs cultured with HCoV-OC43 spike peptides, taken before COVID-19 vaccination. Subset defined: HCoV-OC43 spike overlapping peptide pool stimulation. CDR3 protein: CASSISGGNTEAFF. The CDR3 nucleotides are TGTGCCAGTAGTATATCTGGGGGGAACACTGAAGCTTTCTTT. Full variable domain (outside the CDR3, taken from reference TRBV19 and TRBJ1-1): DGGITQSPKYLFRKEGQNVTLSCEQNLNHDAMYWYRQDPGQGLRLIYYSQIVNDFQKGDIAEGYSVSREKKESFPLTVTSAQKNPTAFYLCASSISGGNTEAFFGQGTRLTVV.